These T cell receptor beta chains were read from a single sample in a study of T cell repertoires in cytomegalovirus infection. These receptors have no known antigen. TCRdb fed the reads into MiXCR, producing one record per CDR3 protein. This sample has about 310,000 distinct CDR3 sequences; about 25% occur once, and the top ten carry about 14%. The sequencing used cultured PBMCs, collected from culture after CMV antigen stimulation. Receptor source: a human donor in good health (CMV status not recorded). Some clones in this sample may be carry-over from other donors' samples. Each CDR3 is given with its conserved first and last residue. A D gene is named only where the DNA matches it firmly. Rows give clone size only sometimes, using once, few, many, or a class for an expanded clone.

>TRBD2|TRBV5-1|NA|TRBJ2-3
TGCGCCAGCAGCGGGGGACTAGCGGGAGGATCACCATGGGGTACAGATACGCAGTATTTT
CASSGGLAGGSPWGTDTQYF
>NA|TRBV19|NA|TRBJ2-5
TGTGCCAGTAGCACGACCGCGGTACAAGAGACCCAGTACTTC
CASSTTAVQETQYF
>NA|TRBV4-1|few|TRBJ1-3
TGCGCCAGCAGCCAAGATAGGGCGCTCGGAAACACCATATATTTT
CASSQDRALGNTIYF
>TRBD2|TRBV12-3/TRBV12-4|NA|TRBJ2-7
TGTGCCAGCACCGCGGGACTAGCCTACGAGCAGTACTTC
CASTAGLAYEQYF
>TRBD2|TRBV20-1|NA|TRBJ2-1
TGCAGTGCCGTACTAGCGGGAGAAGGGGTGGGGTTCTTC
CSAVLAGEGVGFF
>TRBD2|TRBV11-2|NA|TRBJ2-1
TGTGCCAGCAGCTCCCGACTAGCGGGAGGGTCCTACAATGAGCAGTTCTTC
CASSSRLAGGSYNEQFF
>NA|TRBV6-2/TRBV6-3|NA|TRBJ2-5
TGTGCCAGCAGTCGGCCCGGACTCGGGACTTTAGAAGAGACCCAGTACTTC
CASSRPGLGTLEETQYF
>NA|TRBV5-1|many|TRBJ2-1
TGCGCCAGCAGCTTGGTGGGGGCTCTGGGCCAAAACTACAATGAGCAGTTCTTC
CASSLVGALGQNYNEQFF
>TRBD1|TRBV7-9|NA|TRBJ2-5
TGTGCCAGCGAAGGACAGGTAGAGACCCAGTACTTC
CASEGQVETQYF
>NA|TRBV6-5|few|TRBJ2-1
TGTGCCAGCAGAAGGGGTGGGGACAATGAGCAGTTCTTC
CASRRGGDNEQFF